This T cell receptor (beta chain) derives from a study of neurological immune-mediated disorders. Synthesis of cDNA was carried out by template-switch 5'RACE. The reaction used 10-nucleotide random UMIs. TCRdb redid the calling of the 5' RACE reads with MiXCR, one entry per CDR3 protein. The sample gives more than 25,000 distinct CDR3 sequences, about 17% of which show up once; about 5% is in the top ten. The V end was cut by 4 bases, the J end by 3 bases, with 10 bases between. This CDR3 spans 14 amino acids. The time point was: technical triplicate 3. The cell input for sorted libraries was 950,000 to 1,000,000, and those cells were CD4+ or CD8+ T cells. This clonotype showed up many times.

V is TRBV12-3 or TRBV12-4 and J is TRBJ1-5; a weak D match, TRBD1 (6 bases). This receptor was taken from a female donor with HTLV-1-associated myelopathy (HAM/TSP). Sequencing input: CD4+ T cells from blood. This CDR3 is CASSSGHFNQPQHF. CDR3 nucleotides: TGTGCCAGCAGTTCGGGACACTTCAATCAGCCCCAGCATTTT.